This entry lists 27 T cell receptor beta chains sequenced from one sample in a study of CD8+ T cells in alopecia areata. Investigators isolated RNA and reverse transcribed it into cDNA to act as the sequencing template. TCRdb's copy holds only in-frame clones and misses some; the assay was immunoSEQ multiplex PCR. The sample has around 82,000 clones; roughly 47% are singletons. The sequencing input was NKG2D-high CD8+ T cells sorted from blood. Receptors were obtained from a human donor with alopecia areata.

The rearrangement joins TRBV29-1 to TRBJ1-1; D gene unclear. V lost 3 bases, J lost 0 bases, and 11 bases lay in between. CDR1 and CDR2 from the germline V gene are SQVTM and ANQGSEA. CDR3 length: 14 amino acids. The CDR3 coding sequence is TGCAGCGTTGATCCATGGGCCATGAACACTGAAGCTTTCTTT. Translation: CSVDPWAMNTEAFF. Based on the CDR3 plus reference TRBV29-1 and TRBJ1-1, the full variable domain is SAVISQKPSRDICQRGTSLTIQCQVDSQVTMMFWYRQQPGQSLTLIATANQGSEATYESGFVIDKFPISRPNLTFSTLTVSNMSPEDSSIYLCSVDPWAMNTEAFFGQGTRLTVV.

This clone came up a few times. This chain links TRBV27 with TRBJ2-7; 10 bases fit TRBD1. Trimming took 3 bases from V and 3 from J; bases not matched to a gene: 11. Per the germline V gene, CDR1 is MNHEY and CDR2 is SMNVEV (reference sequence). The CDR3 covers 17 residues. The CDR3 nucleotides read TGTGCCAGCAGTTTCGGTTCTCCCGGGACAGGGGTCTACGAGCAGTACTTC. It is translated as CASSFGSPGTGVYEQYF.

The chain carries TRBV7-9 and TRBJ1-1, with D possibly being TRBD1 (5 bases). Trimming pared 5 bases from V and 1 base from J, leaving 14 bases between. The CDR3 runs to 15 residues. CDR1 and CDR2 (germline): SEHNR, FQNEAQ (reference sequence). For the CDR3, the DNA is TGTGCCAGCAGCCAGATCCGTGGGGGGAACACTGAAGCTTTCTTT. It translates to CASSQIRGGNTEAFF.

The V and J genes are TRBV11-1 and TRBJ2-5; D gene unclear. The CDR3 is made up of 14 amino acids. V was cut by 4 bases and J by 2 bases, with 11 bases left in between. Germline values: CDR1 SGHAT, CDR2 FQDESV (reference sequence). CDR3 sequence: CASSYQESQETQYF. The CDR3 DNA reads as TGTGCCAGCAGCTACCAGGAATCACAAGAGACCCAGTACTTC.

The chain recombines TRBV28 with TRBJ2-5; unclear D gene. V was trimmed by 3 bases and J by 3 bases, leaving 14 bases between them. The CDR3 is 15 amino acids. CDR1 MDHEN and CDR2 SYDVKM come from the germline V gene. CDR3 bases: TGTGCCAGCAGTTTTAGAGGCTACAGCGAAGAGACCCAGTACTTC. Translating it yields CASSFRGYSEETQYF.

This chain joins TRBV5-6 and TRBJ1-2; D perhaps matches TRBD1 (6 bases). CDR1 SGHDT and CDR2 YYEEEE come from the germline V gene. V lost 3 bases, J lost 1 base, and 10 bases lay in between. This CDR3 is built from 14 residues. CDR3: CASSWWTVNYGYTF. The CDR3 DNA follows: TGTGCCAGCAGCTGGTGGACAGTTAACTATGGCTACACCTTC.

The sample holds a few counts of this clone. CDR3 amino acids: CASSLVSSSDTQYF. DNA for the CDR3: TGTGCCAGCAGCTTAGTTAGCAGTTCCGATACGCAGTATTTT. The genes are TRBV11-2 and TRBJ2-3; no definite D call. This CDR3 is 14 amino acids long. V was trimmed by 1 base and J by 6 bases, leaving 11 bases between them. Germline values: CDR1 SGHAT, CDR2 FQNNGV.

The V gene is TRBV4-2, the J gene TRBJ2-1; D might be TRBD1 (6 bases). Germline V lookup: CDR1 LGHNA, CDR2 YNFKEQ. The V gene lost 4 bases and the J gene lost 7 bases, with 8 bases spanning the gap. This CDR3 is built from 12 residues. In nucleotides, the CDR3 is TGTGCCAGCAGCCCAGGGGTAAATGAGCAGTTCTTC. Protein sequence: CASSPGVNEQFF.

This clone occurred a few times. The genes are TRBV28 and TRBJ1-6, with D tentatively TRBD1 (5 bases). V shed 5 bases and J shed 0 bases, with 11 bases lying between them. Per the germline V gene, CDR1 is MDHEN and CDR2 is SYDVKM. The CDR3 extends over 16 amino acids. The CDR3 DNA reads as TGTGCCAGCAGTACCCGGACAAGCTCCTATAATTCACCCCTCCACTTT. Amino acids: CASSTRTSSYNSPLHF. Full variable domain (missing parts from reference TRBV28 and TRBJ1-6): DVKVTQSSRYLVKRTGEKVFLECVQDMDHENMFWYRQDPGLGLRLIYFSYDVKMKEKGDIPEGYSVSREKKERFSLILESASTNQTSMYLCASSTRTSSYNSPLHFGNGTRLTVT.

V and J are TRBV30 and TRBJ2-7; 11 nucleotides line up with TRBD2. This CDR3 contains 16 residues. Losses at the gene ends were 3 bases for V and 2 bases for J; bases not matched to a gene: 9. Germline V lookup: CDR1 GTSNPN, CDR2 SVGIG (reference sequence). CDR3 region: CAWRNGLAGGTYEQYF. The CDR3 DNA sequence: TGTGCCTGGAGAAATGGACTAGCGGGCGGAACCTACGAGCAGTACTTC.

A few counts support this clone. In DNA form, the CDR3 reads TGTGCCAGCAGTTTTCCCAAAGAGACCCAGTACTTC. Translating gives CASSFPKETQYF. The rearrangement links TRBV28 to TRBJ2-5; D is uncertain. This CDR3 has 12 residues. Germline V gene data show CDR1 as MDHEN and CDR2 as SYDVKM. Trimming removed 3 bases at V and 3 bases at J, with 5 bases between.

The chain links TRBV15 to TRBJ2-7; a possible D gene is TRBD1 (5 bases). The CDR3 runs 13 residues. Trimming stripped 3 bases from V and 4 bases from J, with 10 bases between. Looked up from germline, CDR1 is LNHNV and CDR2 is YYDKDF (reference sequence). Here the CDR3 reads CATSSPTVYEQYF. DNA of the CDR3: TGTGCCACCAGCAGCCCGACAGTTTACGAGCAGTACTTC.

This chain joins TRBV7-9 and TRBJ2-1; no clear D gene. The CDR3 sequence is 10 residues long. Trimming left V 6 bases short and J 7 bases short, with 4 bases between. Germline CDR1 and CDR2: SEHNR and FQNEAQ (reference sequence). The DNA of the CDR3 is TGTGCCAGCAGGGGTAATGAGCAGTTCTTC. Translating it yields CASRGNEQFF.

This chain links TRBV7-2 with TRBJ2-5; 7 nucleotides align to TRBD1. This CDR3 has 16 amino acids. J gave up 3 bases and V 1 base, and 8 bases lay outside the gene matches. Germline CDR1 is SGHTA and CDR2 is FQGNSA. This chain's CDR3 is CASSLDQGESEETQYF. The DNA for the CDR3 is TGTGCCAGCAGCTTAGATCAGGGGGAGTCGGAAGAGACCCAGTACTTC.

The chain's CDR3 is CASSQSSGRSYEQYF. CDR3 nucleotide sequence: TGTGCCAGCAGCCAAAGTAGCGGTAGGTCCTACGAGCAGTACTTC. This chain connects TRBV9 to TRBJ2-7; maybe TRBD2 (6 bases). V lost 4 bases to trimming and J lost 1 base, with 15 bases between them. This CDR3 has 15 amino acids. Germline values: CDR1 SGDLS, CDR2 YYNGEE.

V usage is TRBV11-2 and J usage is TRBJ2-5; no definite D call. The germline V gene encodes CDR1 SGHAT and CDR2 FQNNGV. This CDR3 region has 13 residues. The V end lost 1 base, the J end lost 1 base, and 4 bases lay between the germline ends. In DNA form, the CDR3 reads TGTGCCAGCAGCTTAGGAGGCCAAGAGACCCAGTACTTC. Its translation is CASSLGGQETQYF.

The chain carries TRBV4-1 and TRBJ2-3, with D tentatively TRBD2 (5 bases). The germline V gene has CDR1 MGHRA and CDR2 YSYEKL. V gave up 7 bases and J gave up 8 bases, with 13 bases separating them. The CDR3 has 12 amino acids. Here the CDR3 reads CASKGPEGTQYF. Here the CDR3 DNA reads TGCGCCAGCAAAGGACCCGAGGGTACGCAGTATTTT.

The chain links TRBV6-6 to TRBJ1-5; weak D call: TRBD1 (5 bases). V was cut by 6 bases and J by 5 bases, with 17 bases left in between. CDR3 size: 15 residues. The V gene's germline CDR1 is MNHNY and CDR2 SVGAGI (reference sequence). CDR3 in DNA: TGTGCCAGCAGGACGACAGAATTGTCCGATCAGCCCCAGCATTTT. Protein product: CASRTTELSDQPQHF.

This clone was detected only a few times. The chain employs TRBV14 and TRBJ2-1; D not certain. Germline lookup yields CDR1 SGHDN and CDR2 FVKESK. V was clipped by 3 bases and J by 8 bases, with 11 bases between them. This CDR3 region has 13 residues. CDR3 nucleotides: TGTGCCAGCAGCCACCTGGTTCTGGATGAGCAGTTCTTC. Protein sequence: CASSHLVLDEQFF.

This sequence joins TRBV2 and TRBJ1-1; possible D gene TRBD1, 5 bases. In germline, CDR1 is SNHLY, CDR2 FYNNEI. There are 11 residues in the CDR3. Trimming removed 10 bases from V and 13 bases from J, with 19 bases in between. The CDR3 loop is CATPGSGKDFF. The CDR3 DNA reads TGTGCCACACCAGGGTCGGGAAAGGATTTCTTT.

This clone occurred a few times. The V gene is TRBV30, the J gene TRBJ2-1, with TRBD2 matching over 7 bases. The CDR3 consists of 15 residues. V was clipped by 2 bases and J by 4 bases; unmatched bases: 8. Germline CDR1 GTSNPN, CDR2 SVGIG (reference sequence). The CDR3 DNA follows: TGTGCCTGGAGTCTTGCGGGGGTCCAATACAATGAGCAGTTCTTC. Translated, it gives CAWSLAGVQYNEQFF.

This clone was counted a single time. The rearrangement joins TRBV1 to TRBJ2-5; the table gives TRBD2 as D, unverified against the DNA. TRBV1 is shown as a pseudogene. The CDR3 consists of 17 residues. The CDR3 nucleotides read TGCACCAGCAGCCAAGATCGGAGAGCGGGGGGATTAGAGACCCAGTACTTC. It is translated as CTSSQDRRAGGLETQYF.

This clone occurred a few times. The sample carries other DNA sequences with the same CDR3. CDR3: CASSLRADTQYF. Written as DNA, the CDR3 is TGTGCCAGCAGTTTGAGGGCAGATACGCAGTATTTT. The chain combines TRBV28 with TRBJ2-3, with D possibly being TRBD2 (5 bases). The V end was cut by 3 bases, the J end by 4 bases, with 5 bases between. The CDR3 is 12 amino acids. Germline lookup yields CDR1 MDHEN and CDR2 SYDVKM.

J is TRBJ1-5 and V is TRBV27, with D tentatively TRBD1 (6 bases). The V end lost 6 bases, the J end lost 2 bases, and 14 bases lay between the germline ends. This CDR3 region has 15 residues. The V gene's germline CDR1 is MNHEY and CDR2 SMNVEV (reference sequence). DNA for the CDR3: TGTGCCAGCAGGCAGACAGGTGGAGGCAATCAGCCCCAGCATTTT. Amino acid sequence: CASRQTGGGNQPQHF.

This chain uses TRBV27 with TRBJ1-1; perhaps TRBD1 as D (6 bases). Trimming removed 2 bases at V and 1 base at J, with 11 bases between. CDR1 is MNHEY, CDR2 SMNVEV, per germline (reference sequence). This CDR3 is built from 15 residues. The CDR3 sequence: CASSLVGGGNTEAFF. The CDR3 region has the DNA TGTGCCAGCAGTTTAGTTGGGGGCGGGAACACTGAAGCTTTCTTT.

This sequence joins TRBV5-1 and TRBJ2-3; TRBD2 matches 7 bases. With 1 base clipped from V and 2 bases from J, the junction kept 4 bases outside the gene matches. The CDR3 length is 15 residues. Per the germline V gene, CDR1 is SGHRS and CDR2 is YFSETQ. The CDR3 nucleotides read TGCGCCAGCAGCTTGTACCTAGCGGACACAGATACGCAGTATTTT. It codes for CASSLYLADTDTQYF.

The rearrangement joins TRBV4-1 to TRBJ2-7, with 9 bases lining up with TRBD1. Germline trimming cut 1 base from V and 0 bases from J; bases unmatched to any gene: 4. This CDR3 region has 16 residues. From germline, CDR1 is MGHRA and CDR2 YSYEKL. As DNA, the CDR3 is TGCGCCAGCAGCCAAGGGACAGGGGTAAGCTCCTACGAGCAGTACTTC. Its translation is CASSQGTGVSSYEQYF.